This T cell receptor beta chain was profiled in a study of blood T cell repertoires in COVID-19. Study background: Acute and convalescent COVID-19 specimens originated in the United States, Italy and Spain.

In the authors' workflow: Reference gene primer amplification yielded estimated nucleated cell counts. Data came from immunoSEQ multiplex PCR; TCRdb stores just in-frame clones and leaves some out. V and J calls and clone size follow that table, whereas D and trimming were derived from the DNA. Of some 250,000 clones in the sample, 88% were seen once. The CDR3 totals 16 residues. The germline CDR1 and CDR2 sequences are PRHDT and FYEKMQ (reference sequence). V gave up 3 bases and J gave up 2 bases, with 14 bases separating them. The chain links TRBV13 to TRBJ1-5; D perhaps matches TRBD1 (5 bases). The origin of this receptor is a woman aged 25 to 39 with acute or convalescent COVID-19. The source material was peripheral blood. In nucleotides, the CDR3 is TGTGCCAGCAGCTTCCACGAAGGGGCCCGCAATCAGCCCCAGCATTTT. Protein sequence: CASSFHEGARNQPQHF.